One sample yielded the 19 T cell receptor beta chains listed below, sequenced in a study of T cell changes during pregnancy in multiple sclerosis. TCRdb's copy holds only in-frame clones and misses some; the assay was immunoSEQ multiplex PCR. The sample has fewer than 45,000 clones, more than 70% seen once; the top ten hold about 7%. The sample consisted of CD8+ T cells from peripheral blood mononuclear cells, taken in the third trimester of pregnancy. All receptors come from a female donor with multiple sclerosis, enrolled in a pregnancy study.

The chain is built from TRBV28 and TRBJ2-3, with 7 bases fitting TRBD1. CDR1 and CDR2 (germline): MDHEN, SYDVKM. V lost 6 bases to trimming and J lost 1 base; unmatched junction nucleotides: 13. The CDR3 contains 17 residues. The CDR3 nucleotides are TGTGCCAGCAGATACTTATTCGGGACAGAAGGCACAGATACGCAGTATTTT. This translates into CASRYLFGTEGTDTQYF.

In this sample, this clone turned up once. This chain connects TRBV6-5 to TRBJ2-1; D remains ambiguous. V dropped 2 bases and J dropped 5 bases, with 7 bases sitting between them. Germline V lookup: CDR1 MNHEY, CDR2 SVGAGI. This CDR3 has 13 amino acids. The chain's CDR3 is CASSYLGHNEQFF. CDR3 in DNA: TGTGCCAGCAGTTACCTAGGTCACAATGAGCAGTTCTTC.

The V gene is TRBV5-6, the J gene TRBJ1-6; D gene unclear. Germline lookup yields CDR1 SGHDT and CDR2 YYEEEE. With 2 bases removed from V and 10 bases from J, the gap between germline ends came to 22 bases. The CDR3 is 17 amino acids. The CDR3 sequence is CASSFLTAGLFWSPLHF. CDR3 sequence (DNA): TGTGCCAGCAGCTTCCTAACGGCAGGCCTCTTCTGGTCACCCCTCCACTTT.

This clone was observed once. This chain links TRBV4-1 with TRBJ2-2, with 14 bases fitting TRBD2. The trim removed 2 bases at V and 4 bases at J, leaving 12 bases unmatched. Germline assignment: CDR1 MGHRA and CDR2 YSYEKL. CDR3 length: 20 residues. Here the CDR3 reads CASSQPGLAGEEGGTGELFF. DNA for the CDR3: TGCGCCAGCAGCCAACCGGGACTAGCGGGGGAAGAAGGAGGCACCGGGGAGCTGTTTTTT.

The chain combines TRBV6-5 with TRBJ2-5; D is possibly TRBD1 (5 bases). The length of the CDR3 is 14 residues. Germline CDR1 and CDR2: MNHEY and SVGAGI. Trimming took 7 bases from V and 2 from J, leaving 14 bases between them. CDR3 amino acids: CASTPAHRQETQYF. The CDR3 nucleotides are TGTGCCAGCACCCCCGCACACAGGCAAGAGACCCAGTACTTC.

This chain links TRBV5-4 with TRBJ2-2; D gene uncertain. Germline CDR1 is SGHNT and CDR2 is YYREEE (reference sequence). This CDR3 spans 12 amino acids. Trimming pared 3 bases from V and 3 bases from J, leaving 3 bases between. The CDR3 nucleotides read TGTGCCAGCAGCTCTTACACCGGGGAGCTGTTTTTT. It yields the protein CASSSYTGELFF.

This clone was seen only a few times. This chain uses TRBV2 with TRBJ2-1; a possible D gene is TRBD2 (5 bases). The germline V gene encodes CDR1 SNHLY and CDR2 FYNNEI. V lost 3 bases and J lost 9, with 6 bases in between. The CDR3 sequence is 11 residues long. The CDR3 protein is CASSDAGEQFF. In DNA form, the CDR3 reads TGTGCCAGCAGTGACGCGGGTGAGCAGTTCTTC.

The CDR3 sequence: CASSPGLLLNNEQFF. CDR3 in DNA: TGTGCCAGCAGCCCGGGACTGTTACTCAACAATGAGCAGTTCTTC. The rearrangement links TRBV5-6 to TRBJ2-1, with a possible D match to TRBD2 (6 bases). The germline V gene has CDR1 SGHDT and CDR2 YYEEEE. CDR3 length: 15 residues. V was trimmed by 4 bases and J by 5 bases, leaving 16 bases between them.

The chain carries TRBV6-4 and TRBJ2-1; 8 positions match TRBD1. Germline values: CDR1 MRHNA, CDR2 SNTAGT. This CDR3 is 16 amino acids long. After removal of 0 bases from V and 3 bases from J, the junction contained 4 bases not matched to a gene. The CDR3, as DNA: TGTGCCAGCAGTGACTCCGACAGGGGAGACTACAATGAGCAGTTCTTC. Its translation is CASSDSDRGDYNEQFF.

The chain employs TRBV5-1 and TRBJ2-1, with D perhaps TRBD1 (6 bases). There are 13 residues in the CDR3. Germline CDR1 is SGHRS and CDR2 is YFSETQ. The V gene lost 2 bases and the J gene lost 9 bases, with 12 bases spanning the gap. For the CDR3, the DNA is TGCGCCAGCAGCTTCAGGGGTAAGGGTGAGCAGTTCTTC. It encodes CASSFRGKGEQFF.

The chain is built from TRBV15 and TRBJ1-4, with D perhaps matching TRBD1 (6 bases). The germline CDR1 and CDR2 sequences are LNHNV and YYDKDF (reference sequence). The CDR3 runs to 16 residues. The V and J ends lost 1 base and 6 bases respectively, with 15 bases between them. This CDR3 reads CATSRGTEGSYEKLFF. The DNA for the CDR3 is TGTGCCACCAGCAGAGGGACAGAGGGGAGTTATGAAAAACTGTTTTTT. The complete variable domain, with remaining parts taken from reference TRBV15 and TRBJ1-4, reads DAMVIQNPRYQVTQFGKPVTLSCSQTLNHNVMYWYQQKSSQAPKLLFHYYDKDFNNEADTPDNFQSRRPNTSFCFLDIRSPGLGDTAMYLCATSRGTEGSYEKLFFGSGTQLSVL.

CDR3 sequence reads: CASSPDGGGQETQYF. For the CDR3, the DNA is TGTGCCAGCAGCCCAGACGGGGGAGGCCAAGAGACCCAGTACTTC. This chain joins TRBV9 and TRBJ2-5; TRBD2 might be the D (6 bases). The CDR3 covers 15 residues. Trimming removed 4 bases from V and 1 base from J, with 14 bases in between. Per germline, CDR1 SGDLS and CDR2 YYNGEE.

The CDR3 here is CASRHGGDRTVFRGYTF. CDR3 sequence (DNA): TGTGCCAGCAGGCATGGGGGAGACAGGACGGTTTTTAGGGGCTACACCTTC. The chain is built from TRBV28 and TRBJ1-2, with a weak D call TRBD1 (6 bases). This CDR3 comprises 17 residues. Germline V gene sequence: CDR1 MDHEN, CDR2 SYDVKM. Trimming took 6 bases from V and 8 from J, leaving 28 bases between them.

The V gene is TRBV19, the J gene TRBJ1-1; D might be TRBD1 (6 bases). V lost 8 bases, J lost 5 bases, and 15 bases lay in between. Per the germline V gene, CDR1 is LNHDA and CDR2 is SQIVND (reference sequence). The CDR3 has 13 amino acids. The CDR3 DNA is TGTGCCAGTCGCCAACAGGGTTTTACTGAAGCTTTCTTT. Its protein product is CASRQQGFTEAFF.

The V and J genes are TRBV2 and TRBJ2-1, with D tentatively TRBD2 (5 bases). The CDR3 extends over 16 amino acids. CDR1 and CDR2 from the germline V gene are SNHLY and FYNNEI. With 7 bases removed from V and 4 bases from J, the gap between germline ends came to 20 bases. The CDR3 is CASNEGTGIVYNEQFF. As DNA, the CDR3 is TGTGCCAGCAACGAAGGAACGGGGATCGTGTACAATGAGCAGTTCTTC.

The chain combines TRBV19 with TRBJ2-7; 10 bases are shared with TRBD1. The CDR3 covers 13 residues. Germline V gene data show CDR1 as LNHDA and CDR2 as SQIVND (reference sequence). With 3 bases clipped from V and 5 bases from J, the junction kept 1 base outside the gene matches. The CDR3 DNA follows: TGTGCCAGTAGTATGGGACAGGGGAACGAGCAGTACTTC. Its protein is CASSMGQGNEQYF.

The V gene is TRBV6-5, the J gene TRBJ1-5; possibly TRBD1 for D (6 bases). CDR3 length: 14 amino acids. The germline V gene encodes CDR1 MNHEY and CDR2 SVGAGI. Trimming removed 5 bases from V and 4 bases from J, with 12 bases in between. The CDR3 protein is CASSPLDSNQPQHF. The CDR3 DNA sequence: TGTGCCAGCAGTCCCTTGGACAGTAATCAGCCCCAGCATTTT.

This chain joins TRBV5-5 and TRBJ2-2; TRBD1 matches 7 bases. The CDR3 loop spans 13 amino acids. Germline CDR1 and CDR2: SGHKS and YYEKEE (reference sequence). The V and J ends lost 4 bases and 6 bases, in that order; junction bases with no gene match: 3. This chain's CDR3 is CASSPDRAGELFF. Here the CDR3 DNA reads TGTGCCAGCAGCCCCGACAGGGCCGGGGAGCTGTTTTTT.

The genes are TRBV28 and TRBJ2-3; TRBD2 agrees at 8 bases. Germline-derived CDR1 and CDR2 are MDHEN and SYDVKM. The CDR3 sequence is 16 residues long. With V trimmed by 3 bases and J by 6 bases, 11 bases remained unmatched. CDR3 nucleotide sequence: TGTGCCAGCAGTTTCCCCCGGGGCGGGGGGTTTGATACGCAGTATTTT. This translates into CASSFPRGGGFDTQYF.